One T cell receptor (beta chain) is described in this entry. This clonotype was counted a few times. Its antigen remains unidentified. The record has no base qualities; no much larger clone is one base away. The data were taken from a study of T cell repertoires in cytomegalovirus infection (dated by TCRdb to the late 2010s). With regard to the full study: Because public TCR beta signatures pointed to carriage of CMV infection together with the matching HLA type, the HLA type of each donor mattered for the analysis.

From the cysteine through the phenylalanine, the CDR3 covers 15 amino acids. Only the CDR3 region is kept as DNA, spanning 45 bases read in frame from base 1. At the junction V is shortened by 3 bases and J by 1 base, with 7 bases in between. Study-level results and caveats: In the ex vivo response, HLA-C-restricted CMV-specific TCR beta clonotypes were dominant, and in two of eight donors the single most frequent clonotype came from this HLA-C-restricted group. In both this cohort and an independent cohort of more than 350 donors, the cumulative frequency of public TCR beta family members distinguished carriers of CMV infection plus the relevant HLA type.

TCRdb lists the instrument as Illumina HiSeq 1500. In TCRdb, the public reads were trimmed at Q25 with fastp and aligned with MiXCR, with productive beta chains retained. For every CDR3 protein sequence, its rows merge into one entry that carries the most common genes and DNA. A total of some 170,000 distinct CDR3 sequences appear in this sample, approximately 18% of them only once. The ten largest clonotypes hold approximately 25% of the sample. The rearrangement combines TRBV12-3 or TRBV12-4 with TRBJ2-6, and the D gene may be TRBD2, 6 bases matching. The sequence was collected from a human donor in good health (CMV status not recorded). Some clones in this sample may be carry-over from other donors' samples. Material for sequencing was CD8+ T cells from PBMCs. In nucleotides, the sequence is TGTGCCAGCAGTTTCGGGGGTTCTGGGGCCAACGTCCTGACTTTC. It specifies CASSFGGSGANVLTF.